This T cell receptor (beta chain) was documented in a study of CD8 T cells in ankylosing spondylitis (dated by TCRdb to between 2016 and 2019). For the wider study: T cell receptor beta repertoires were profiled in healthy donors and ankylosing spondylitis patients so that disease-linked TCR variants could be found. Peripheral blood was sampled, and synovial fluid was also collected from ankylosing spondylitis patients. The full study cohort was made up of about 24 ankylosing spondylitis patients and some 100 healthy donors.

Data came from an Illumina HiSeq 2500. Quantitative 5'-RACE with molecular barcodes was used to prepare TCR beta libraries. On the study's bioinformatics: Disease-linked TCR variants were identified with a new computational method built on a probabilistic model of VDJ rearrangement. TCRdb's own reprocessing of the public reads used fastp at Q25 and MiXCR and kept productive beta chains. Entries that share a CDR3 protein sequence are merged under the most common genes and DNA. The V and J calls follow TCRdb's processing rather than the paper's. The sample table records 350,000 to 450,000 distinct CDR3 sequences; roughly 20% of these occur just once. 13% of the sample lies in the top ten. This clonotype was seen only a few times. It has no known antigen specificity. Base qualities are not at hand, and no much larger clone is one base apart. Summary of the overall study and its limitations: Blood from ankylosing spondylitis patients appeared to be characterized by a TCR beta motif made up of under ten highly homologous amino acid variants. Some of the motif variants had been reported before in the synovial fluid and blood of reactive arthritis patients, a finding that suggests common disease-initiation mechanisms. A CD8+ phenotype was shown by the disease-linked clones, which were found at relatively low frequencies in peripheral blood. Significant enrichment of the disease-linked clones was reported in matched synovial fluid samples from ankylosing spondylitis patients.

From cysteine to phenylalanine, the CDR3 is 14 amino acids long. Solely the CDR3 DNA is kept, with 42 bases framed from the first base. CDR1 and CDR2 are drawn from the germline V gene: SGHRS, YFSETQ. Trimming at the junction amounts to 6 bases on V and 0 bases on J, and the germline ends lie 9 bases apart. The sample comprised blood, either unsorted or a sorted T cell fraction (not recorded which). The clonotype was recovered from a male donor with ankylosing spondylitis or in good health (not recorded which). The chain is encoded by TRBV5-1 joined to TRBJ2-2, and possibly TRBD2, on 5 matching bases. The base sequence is TGCGCCAGCACCCGGACTGCGAACACCGGGGAGCTGTTTTTT. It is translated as CASTRTANTGELFF.